A selection of T cell receptor beta chains follows, all from one sample in a study of blood T cell repertoires in COVID-19. Generated by immunoSEQ multiplex PCR, the TCRdb table keeps only in-frame clones and is missing some. The data hold some 290,000 clones, with about nine tenths observed a single time. The sequencing sample was made of peripheral blood. Receptors originate from a woman aged 45-65 years who had recovered from COVID-19. Each CDR3 is given with its conserved first and last residue. A D gene is named only where the DNA matches it firmly. Where a row states a size, it is once, few, many or the class of an expanded clone; other rows omit it.

clone_size: -
d_call: -
v_call: TRBV5-4
j_call: TRBJ1-2
cdr3_nt: TGTGCCAGCAGCTCGAGCGGCAGAGCCTATGGCTACACCTTC
cdr3_aa: CASSSSGRAYGYTF

clone_size: -
d_call: TRBD2
v_call: TRBV10-2
j_call: TRBJ2-5
cdr3_nt: TGCGCCAGCAGTGAGTCGGGACTAGGTTCCCAAGAGACCCAGTACTTC
cdr3_aa: CASSESGLGSQETQYF

clone_size: -
d_call: -
v_call: TRBV12-5
j_call: TRBJ1-2
cdr3_nt: TGTGCTAGTGGTTTAAAGAGACTCTCAGATGGCTACACCTTC
cdr3_aa: CASGLKRLSDGYTF

clone_size: -
d_call: -
v_call: TRBV5-1
j_call: TRBJ1-2
cdr3_nt: TGCGCCAGCAGCTTGGGACAGGCTAATGTCTATGGCTACACCTTC
cdr3_aa: CASSLGQANVYGYTF

clone_size: -
d_call: -
v_call: TRBV7-2
j_call: TRBJ2-7
cdr3_nt: TGTGCCAGCAGCTTCCCAGTCCCCTACGAGCAGTACTTC
cdr3_aa: CASSFPVPYEQYF

clone_size: -
d_call: -
v_call: TRBV19
j_call: TRBJ2-1
cdr3_nt: TGTGCCAGTCGAGTTACAGGGGGGGGTGAGCAGTTCTTC
cdr3_aa: CASRVTGGGEQFF

clone_size: -
d_call: TRBD1
v_call: TRBV7-2
j_call: TRBJ2-7
cdr3_nt: TGTGCCAGCAGCGACTCAGGACGACAGGGGCGTAGTTACGAGCAGTACTTC
cdr3_aa: CASSDSGRQGRSYEQYF

clone_size: -
d_call: TRBD2
v_call: TRBV6-2/TRBV6-3
j_call: TRBJ2-5
cdr3_nt: TGTGCCAGCAGTTACAGCGGCTCACTAGCGGGAGGTAAAGAAGAGACCCAGTACTTC
cdr3_aa: CASSYSGSLAGGKEETQYF

clone_size: -
d_call: TRBD1
v_call: TRBV5-5
j_call: TRBJ1-5
cdr3_nt: TGTGCCAGCAGCAGAATCTACAAGGACAGGGTCAGCAATCAGCCCCAGCATTTT
cdr3_aa: CASSRIYKDRVSNQPQHF

clone_size: few
d_call: -
v_call: TRBV12-5
j_call: TRBJ2-3
cdr3_nt: TGTGCTAGTGGTTTGGGGATAACTACAACCGGTGCTAGCACAGATACGCAGTATTTT
cdr3_aa: CASGLGITTTGASTDTQYF

clone_size: -
d_call: -
v_call: TRBV2
j_call: TRBJ1-2
cdr3_nt: TGTGCCAGTCCCGAGGGGGGGACTCGGAACTATGGCTACACCTTC
cdr3_aa: CASPEGGTRNYGYTF

clone_size: -
d_call: -
v_call: TRBV7-8
j_call: TRBJ2-1
cdr3_nt: TGTGCCACCCAGCCTGGACTAACCGCCGGTAGACTCTTC
cdr3_aa: CATQPGLTAGRLF

clone_size: -
d_call: -
v_call: TRBV6-6
j_call: TRBJ1-3
cdr3_nt: TGTGCCAGCATTAAGGGGCGCACCTCCTCTGGAAACACCATATATTTT
cdr3_aa: CASIKGRTSSGNTIYF

clone_size: -
d_call: -
v_call: TRBV4-1
j_call: TRBJ1-5
cdr3_nt: TGCGCCAGCAGCCAAGTGGCAGGGGACCAGCCCCAGCATTTT
cdr3_aa: CASSQVAGDQPQHF

clone_size: -
d_call: TRBD2
v_call: TRBV2
j_call: TRBJ2-7
cdr3_nt: TGTGCCAGCAGCTCCGGACTAGCGGGGGGGACGTACGAGCAGTACTTC
cdr3_aa: CASSSGLAGGTYEQYF

clone_size: once
d_call: TRBD1
v_call: TRBV18
j_call: TRBJ1-1
cdr3_nt: TGTGCCAGCTCACCAACCGGGACAGGGAACACTGAAGCTTTCTTT
cdr3_aa: CASSPTGTGNTEAFF

clone_size: -
d_call: TRBD1
v_call: TRBV7-2
j_call: TRBJ2-7
cdr3_nt: TGTGCCAGCAGCTTACAGGGGGCTAACGAGCAGTACTTC
cdr3_aa: CASSLQGANEQYF

clone_size: -
d_call: -
v_call: TRBV27
j_call: TRBJ2-7
cdr3_nt: TGTGCCAGCAGATCACTGGGGTCAGGGCTCTCCTACGAGCAGTACTTC
cdr3_aa: CASRSLGSGLSYEQYF

clone_size: -
d_call: TRBD2
v_call: TRBV7-6
j_call: TRBJ2-7
cdr3_nt: TGTGCCAGCAGCCAAACCACCGGGACTAGGTCCTACGAGCAGTACTTC
cdr3_aa: CASSQTTGTRSYEQYF

clone_size: -
d_call: TRBD1
v_call: TRBV18
j_call: TRBJ1-6
cdr3_nt: TGTGCCAGCTCAAACCGGGACAGTGGTAATTCACCCCTCCACTTT
cdr3_aa: CASSNRDSGNSPLHF

clone_size: -
d_call: TRBD1
v_call: TRBV6-6
j_call: TRBJ1-1
cdr3_nt: TGTGCCAGCAGTTACTCGACAGGGACCCTCCGCACTGAAGCTTTCTTT
cdr3_aa: CASSYSTGTLRTEAFF

clone_size: -
d_call: TRBD1
v_call: TRBV9
j_call: TRBJ1-5
cdr3_nt: TGTGCCAGCAGCGTAGATGGAGGGGGCGGACAGCCCCAGCATTTT
cdr3_aa: CASSVDGGGGQPQHF

clone_size: -
d_call: -
v_call: TRBV11-2
j_call: TRBJ2-3
cdr3_nt: TGTGCCAGCAGCCCGACTGGATTAAGCACAGATACGCAGTATTTT
cdr3_aa: CASSPTGLSTDTQYF

clone_size: -
d_call: -
v_call: TRBV15
j_call: TRBJ1-1
cdr3_nt: TGTGCCACCAGCCAACAGGGCTACCCCGGGGCTGAAGCTTTCTTT
cdr3_aa: CATSQQGYPGAEAFF

clone_size: -
d_call: -
v_call: TRBV5-4
j_call: TRBJ2-2
cdr3_nt: TGTGCCAGCAGCTTGGCCCGCGGACAGAACACCGGGGAGCTGTTTTTT
cdr3_aa: CASSLARGQNTGELFF

clone_size: -
d_call: TRBD1
v_call: TRBV28
j_call: TRBJ2-7
cdr3_nt: TGTGCCAGCAGTGTGGGACAGGTCTACGAGCAGTACTTC
cdr3_aa: CASSVGQVYEQYF